This is a list of T cell receptor beta chains from one sample in a study of Graves' ophthalmopathy and Graves' hyperthyroidism. Each CDR3 protein gets one entry after TCRdb re-called the multiplex PCR reads with MiXCR. The sample yields hundreds of thousands of distinct CDR3 sequences, about 41% seen once. Sequenced input: peripheral blood. Receptor source: an adult man with Graves' ophthalmopathy. Each CDR3 is given with its conserved first and last residue. Each record gives: J gene, V gene, clone size, D gene, CDR3 protein, CDR3 DNA. D genes are given only for firm matches. Clone size is stated in some rows and not others, as once, few, many or a class when expanded.

J gene: TRBJ1-1
V gene: TRBV13
clone size: many
D gene: TRBD1
CDR3 protein: CASSPWDRVTEAFF
CDR3 DNA: TGTGCCAGCAGCCCATGGGACAGGGTTACTGAAGCTTTCTTT

J gene: TRBJ1-1
V gene: TRBV10-2
clone size: NA
D gene: NA
CDR3 protein: CASKLAGGTEAFF
CDR3 DNA: TGCGCCAGCAAACTAGCGGGAGGCACTGAAGCTTTCTTT

J gene: TRBJ1-6
V gene: TRBV5-1
clone size: NA
D gene: NA
CDR3 protein: CASSLEPGLSPLHF
CDR3 DNA: TGCGCCAGCAGCTTGGAACCAGGCCTTTCACCCCTCCACTTT

J gene: TRBJ2-2
V gene: TRBV7-9
clone size: many
D gene: NA
CDR3 protein: CASSLEGLTGELFF
CDR3 DNA: TGTGCCAGCAGCTTAGAGGGACTCACCGGGGAGCTGTTTTTT

J gene: TRBJ2-7
V gene: TRBV10-3
clone size: NA
D gene: TRBD1
CDR3 protein: CATILHVTNRDRGFEQYF
CDR3 DNA: TGTGCCACCATCCTCCACGTTACGAACAGGGACAGGGGATTCGAGCAGTACTTC

J gene: TRBJ2-7
V gene: TRBV7-2
clone size: NA
D gene: NA
CDR3 protein: CASSWNRDPTSGELYF
CDR3 DNA: TGTGCCAGCAGCTGGAACCGGGACCCCACCTCCGGGGAGCTGTACTTC

J gene: TRBJ1-5
V gene: TRBV13
clone size: NA
D gene: NA
CDR3 protein: CASRTGLAASNQPQHF
CDR3 DNA: TGTGCCAGCCGGACCGGGCTAGCGGCGAGCAATCAGCCCCAGCATTTT

J gene: TRBJ1-3
V gene: TRBV7-9
clone size: NA
D gene: NA
CDR3 protein: CASRDQESGNTIYF
CDR3 DNA: TGTGCCAGCAGAGATCAAGAGTCTGGAAACACCATATATTTT

J gene: TRBJ1-2
V gene: TRBV5-5
clone size: NA
D gene: NA
CDR3 protein: CASSGSRSGGYGYTF
CDR3 DNA: TGTGCCAGCAGCGGGTCCCGCTCCGGGGGATATGGCTACACCTTC

J gene: TRBJ1-5
V gene: TRBV12-3/TRBV12-4
clone size: many
D gene: TRBD1
CDR3 protein: CASSSPGGTQPQHF
CDR3 DNA: TGTGCCAGCAGTTCCCCAGGGGGAACTCAGCCCCAGCATTTT

J gene: TRBJ1-3
V gene: TRBV7-2
clone size: many
D gene: NA
CDR3 protein: CASSLAPTAGNTIYF
CDR3 DNA: TGTGCCAGCAGCCTAGCCCCGACCGCTGGAAACACCATATATTTT

J gene: TRBJ1-1
V gene: TRBV4-2
clone size: many
D gene: NA
CDR3 protein: CASNYREMNTEAFF
CDR3 DNA: TGTGCCAGCAACTACAGAGAAATGAACACTGAAGCTTTCTTT

J gene: TRBJ2-7
V gene: TRBV5-1
clone size: few
D gene: TRBD1
CDR3 protein: CASSLPGLDRGLAVYEQYF
CDR3 DNA: TGCGCCAGCAGCCTCCCTGGACTGGACAGGGGGCTTGCAGTCTACGAGCAGTACTTC

J gene: TRBJ2-2
V gene: TRBV5-1
clone size: few
D gene: TRBD1
CDR3 protein: CASSRTGSGELFF
CDR3 DNA: TGCGCCAGCAGCAGGACAGGGTCCGGGGAGCTGTTTTTT

J gene: TRBJ2-5
V gene: TRBV7-9
clone size: many
D gene: TRBD1
CDR3 protein: CASSSGQGGPQETQYF
CDR3 DNA: TGTGCCAGCAGCTCCGGACAGGGTGGCCCACAAGAGACCCAGTACTTC

J gene: TRBJ1-4
V gene: TRBV7-3
clone size: NA
D gene: TRBD1
CDR3 protein: CASSRGTAEKLFF
CDR3 DNA: TGTGCCAGCAGTAGGGGGACAGCGGAAAAACTGTTTTTT

J gene: TRBJ1-1
V gene: TRBV7-8
clone size: NA
D gene: TRBD1
CDR3 protein: CAGSWTGALTEAFF
CDR3 DNA: TGTGCCGGCAGCTGGACAGGGGCACTCACTGAAGCTTTCTTT

J gene: TRBJ2-3
V gene: TRBV6-5
clone size: NA
D gene: NA
CDR3 protein: CAGSSFLWDTQYF
CDR3 DNA: TGTGCCGGTAGTAGCTTTCTCTGGGATACGCAGTATTTT

J gene: TRBJ2-2
V gene: TRBV10-2
clone size: NA
D gene: NA
CDR3 protein: CASSPWTGRETGELFF
CDR3 DNA: TGTGCCAGCAGTCCATGGACGGGCAGGGAAACCGGGGAGCTGTTTTTT

J gene: TRBJ1-6
V gene: TRBV19
clone size: many
D gene: TRBD1
CDR3 protein: CASTRGQGLNSPLHF
CDR3 DNA: TGTGCCAGTACCAGAGGACAGGGGTTGAATTCACCCCTCCACTTT

J gene: TRBJ1-1
V gene: TRBV2
clone size: many
D gene: NA
CDR3 protein: CASATRAGGTEAFF
CDR3 DNA: TGTGCCAGCGCAACCAGGGCGGGTGGCACTGAAGCTTTCTTT

J gene: TRBJ2-7
V gene: TRBV29-1
clone size: NA
D gene: NA
CDR3 protein: CSVATAYEQYF
CDR3 DNA: TGCAGCGTTGCCACAGCCTACGAGCAGTACTTC

J gene: TRBJ2-7
V gene: TRBV4-1
clone size: few
D gene: TRBD1
CDR3 protein: CASSQRQGDSYEQYF
CDR3 DNA: TGCGCCAGCAGCCAGAGACAGGGGGACTCCTACGAGCAGTACTTC

J gene: TRBJ2-2
V gene: TRBV10-3
clone size: NA
D gene: TRBD2
CDR3 protein: CASSYSGTSGIVGELFF
CDR3 DNA: TGTGCCAGCAGTTACTCCGGGACTAGCGGGATAGTCGGGGAGCTGTTTTTT

J gene: TRBJ2-2
V gene: TRBV2
clone size: NA
D gene: NA
CDR3 protein: CASSVVRADTGELFF
CDR3 DNA: TGTGCCAGCAGTGTGGTCAGGGCTGATACCGGGGAGCTGTTTTTT